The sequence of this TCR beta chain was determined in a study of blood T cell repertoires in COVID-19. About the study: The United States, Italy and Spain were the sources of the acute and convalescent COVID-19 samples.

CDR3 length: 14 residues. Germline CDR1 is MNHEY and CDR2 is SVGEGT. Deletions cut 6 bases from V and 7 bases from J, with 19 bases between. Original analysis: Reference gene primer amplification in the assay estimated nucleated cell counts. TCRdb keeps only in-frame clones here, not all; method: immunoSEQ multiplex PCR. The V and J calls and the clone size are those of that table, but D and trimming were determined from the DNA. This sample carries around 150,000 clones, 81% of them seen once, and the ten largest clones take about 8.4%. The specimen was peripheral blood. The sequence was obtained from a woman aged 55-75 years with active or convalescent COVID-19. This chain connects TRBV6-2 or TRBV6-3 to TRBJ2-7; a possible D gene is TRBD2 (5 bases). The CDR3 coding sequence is TGTGCCAGCAGCTATCCTCGGGCGGGTGGGGAGCAGTACTTC. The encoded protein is CASSYPRAGGEQYF.